The rows below give T cell receptor beta chains drawn from one sample of a study of blood T cell repertoires in COVID-19. TCRdb's copy holds only in-frame clones and misses some; the assay was immunoSEQ multiplex PCR. This repertoire shows approximately 300,000 clones, around 85% found once; its top ten account for 3.5% to 5.5%. The sequenced sample consisted of PBMCs or T cells enriched from blood (not recorded which). These receptors were collected from a woman aged 30 to 39 who had recovered from COVID-19. Both conserved end residues are trimmed from each CDR3. A row's size may be missing; if present it is once, few, many or a size class.

>TRBJ1-6|many|TRBV7-9
ASSTRLSSYNSPLH
>TRBJ1-5|.|TRBV23-1
ASSQKGAFSVENQPQH
>TRBJ2-3|.|TRBV2
ASSRRDTQY
>TRBJ2-1|.|TRBV19
ASSPRRQYNEQF
>TRBJ1-5|.|TRBV15
ATRSQLSLNQPQH
>TRBJ2-2|.|TRBV11-2
ASREQGGRSTGELF
>TRBJ1-4|.|TRBV30
AWSREGSEKLF
>TRBJ1-2|once|TRBV6-4
ASSDVPFEGQGSSYGYT
>TRBJ2-7|.|TRBV11-2
ASSLRGILYEQY
>TRBJ2-7|.|TRBV27
ASGLDRVSYEQY
>TRBJ1-1|.|TRBV5-6
ASSLAPTGATEAF
>TRBJ1-4|few|TRBV2
ASLSREGNEKLF
>TRBJ2-7|.|TRBV15
ATSSRPGYEQY
>TRBJ2-7|.|TRBV29-1
SVETGSYEQY